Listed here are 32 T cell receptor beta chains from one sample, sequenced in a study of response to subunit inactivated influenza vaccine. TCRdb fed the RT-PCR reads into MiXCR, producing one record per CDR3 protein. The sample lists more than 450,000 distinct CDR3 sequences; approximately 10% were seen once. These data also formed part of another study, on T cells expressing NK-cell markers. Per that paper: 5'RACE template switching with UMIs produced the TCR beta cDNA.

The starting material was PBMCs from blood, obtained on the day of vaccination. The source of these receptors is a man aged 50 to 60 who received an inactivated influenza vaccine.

CDR3 sequence: CASSLPRSDTQYF. DNA of the CDR3: TGTGCCAGCAGCTTACCCCGCTCGGATACGCAGTATTTT. The V call is TRBV7-2, the J call TRBJ2-3, with unresolved D. CDR1 and CDR2 (germline): SGHTA, FQGNSA. This CDR3 has 13 residues. Trimming took 2 bases from V and 6 from J, leaving 9 bases between them.

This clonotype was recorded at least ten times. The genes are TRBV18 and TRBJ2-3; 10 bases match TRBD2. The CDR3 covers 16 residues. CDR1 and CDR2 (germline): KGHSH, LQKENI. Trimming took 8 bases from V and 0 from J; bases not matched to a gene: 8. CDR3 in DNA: TGTGCCAGCAGCCCGGGACTAGCGACTAGCACAGATACGCAGTATTTT. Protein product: CASSPGLATSTDTQYF.

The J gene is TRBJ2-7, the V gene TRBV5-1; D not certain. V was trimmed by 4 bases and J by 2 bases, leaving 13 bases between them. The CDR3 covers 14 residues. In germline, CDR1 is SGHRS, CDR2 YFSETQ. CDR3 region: CASSQRVGAYEQYF. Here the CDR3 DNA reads TGCGCCAGCAGCCAACGGGTCGGTGCCTACGAGCAGTACTTC.

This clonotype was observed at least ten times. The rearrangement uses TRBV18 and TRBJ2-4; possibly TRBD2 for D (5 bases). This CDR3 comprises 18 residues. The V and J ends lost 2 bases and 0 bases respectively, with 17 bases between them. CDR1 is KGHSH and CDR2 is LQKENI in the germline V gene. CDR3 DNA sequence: TGTGCCAGCTCACCAGTGGCCCTCATTAGCGTAGCCAAAAACATTCAGTACTTC. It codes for CASSPVALISVAKNIQYF.

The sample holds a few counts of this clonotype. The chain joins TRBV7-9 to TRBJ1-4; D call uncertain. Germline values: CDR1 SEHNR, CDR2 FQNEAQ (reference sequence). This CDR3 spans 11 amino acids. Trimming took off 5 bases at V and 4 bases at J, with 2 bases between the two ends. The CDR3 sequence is CASSGNEKLFF. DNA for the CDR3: TGTGCCAGCAGCGGTAATGAAAAACTGTTTTTT. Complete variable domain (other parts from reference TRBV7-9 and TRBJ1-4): DTGVSQNPRHKITKRGQNVTFRCDPISEHNRLYWYRQTLGQGPEFLTYFQNEAQLEKSRLLSDRFSAERPKGSFSTLEIQRTEQGDSAMYLCASSGNEKLFFGSGTQLSVL.

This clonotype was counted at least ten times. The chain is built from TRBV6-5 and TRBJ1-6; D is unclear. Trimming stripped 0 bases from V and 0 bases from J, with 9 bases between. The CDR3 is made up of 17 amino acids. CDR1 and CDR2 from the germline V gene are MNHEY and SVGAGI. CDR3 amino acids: CASSYSIRSSYNSPLHF. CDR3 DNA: TGTGCCAGCAGTTACTCGATTCGGAGCTCCTATAATTCACCCCTCCACTTT.

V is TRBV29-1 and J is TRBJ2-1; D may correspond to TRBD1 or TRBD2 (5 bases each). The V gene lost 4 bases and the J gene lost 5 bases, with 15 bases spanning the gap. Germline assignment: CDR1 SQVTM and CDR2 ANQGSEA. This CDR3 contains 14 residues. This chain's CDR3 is CSVGGTEIHNEQFF. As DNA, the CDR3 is TGCAGCGTTGGTGGGACGGAGATTCACAATGAGCAGTTCTTC.

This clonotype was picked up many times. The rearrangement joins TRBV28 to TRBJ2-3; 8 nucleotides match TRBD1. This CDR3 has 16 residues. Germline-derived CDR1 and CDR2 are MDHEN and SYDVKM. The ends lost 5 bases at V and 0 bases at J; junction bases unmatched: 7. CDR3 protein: CASSIRTGLSTDTQYF. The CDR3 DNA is TGTGCCAGCAGTATACGGACAGGGTTGAGCACAGATACGCAGTATTTT.

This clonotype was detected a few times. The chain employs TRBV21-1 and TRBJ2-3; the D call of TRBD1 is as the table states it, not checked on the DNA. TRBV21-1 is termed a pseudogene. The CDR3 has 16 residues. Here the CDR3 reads CASILRGIPSTDTQYF. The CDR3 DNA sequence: TGTGCCAGCATCCTCCGGGGGATTCCTAGCACAGATACGCAGTATTTT.

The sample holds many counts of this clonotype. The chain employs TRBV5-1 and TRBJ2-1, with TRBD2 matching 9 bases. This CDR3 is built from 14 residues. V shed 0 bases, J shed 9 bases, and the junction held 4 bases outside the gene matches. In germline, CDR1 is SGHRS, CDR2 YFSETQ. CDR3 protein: CASSLAGLAIEQFF. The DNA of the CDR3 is TGCGCCAGCAGCTTGGCGGGACTAGCAATTGAGCAGTTCTTC.

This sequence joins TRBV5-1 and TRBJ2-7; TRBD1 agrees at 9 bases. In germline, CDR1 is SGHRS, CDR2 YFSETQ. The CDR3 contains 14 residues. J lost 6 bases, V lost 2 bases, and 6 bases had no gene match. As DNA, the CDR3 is TGCGCCAGCAGCTTATCCGGGACAGGGACCGAGCAGTACTTC. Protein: CASSLSGTGTEQYF.

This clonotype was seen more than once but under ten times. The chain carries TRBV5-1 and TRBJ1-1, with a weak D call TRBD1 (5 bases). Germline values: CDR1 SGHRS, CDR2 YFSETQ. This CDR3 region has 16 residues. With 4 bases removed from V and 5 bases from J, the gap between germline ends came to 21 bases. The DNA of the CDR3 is TGCGCCAGCAGCCAGAGATCTGACCAGGGTCGAACTGAAGCTTTCTTT. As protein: CASSQRSDQGRTEAFF.

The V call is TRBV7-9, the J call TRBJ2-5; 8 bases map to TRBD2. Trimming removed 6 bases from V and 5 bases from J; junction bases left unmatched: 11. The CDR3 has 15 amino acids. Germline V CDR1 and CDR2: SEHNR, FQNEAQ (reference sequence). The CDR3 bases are TGTGCCAGCAGACTAGGGTCGGGAGGGGAGGAGACCCAGTACTTC. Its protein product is CASRLGSGGEETQYF.

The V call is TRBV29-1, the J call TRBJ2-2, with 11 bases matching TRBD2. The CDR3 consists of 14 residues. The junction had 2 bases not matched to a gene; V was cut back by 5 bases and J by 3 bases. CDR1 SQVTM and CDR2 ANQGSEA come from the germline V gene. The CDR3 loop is CSVTSGGDTGELFF. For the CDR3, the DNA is TGCAGCGTTACTAGCGGGGGTGACACCGGGGAGCTGTTTTTT.

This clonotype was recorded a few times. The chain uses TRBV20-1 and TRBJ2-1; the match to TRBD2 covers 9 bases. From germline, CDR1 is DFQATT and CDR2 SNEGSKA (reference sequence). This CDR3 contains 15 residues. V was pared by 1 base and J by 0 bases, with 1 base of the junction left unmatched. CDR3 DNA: TGCAGTGCTAGAGCACTAGCGGGCTCCTACAATGAGCAGTTCTTC. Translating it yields CSARALAGSYNEQFF.

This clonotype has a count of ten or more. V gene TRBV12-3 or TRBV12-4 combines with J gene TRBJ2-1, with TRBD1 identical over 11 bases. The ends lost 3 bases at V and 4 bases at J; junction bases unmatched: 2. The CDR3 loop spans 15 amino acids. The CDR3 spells CASSLGQGVYNEQFF. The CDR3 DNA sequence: TGTGCCAGCAGTTTGGGACAGGGGGTTTACAATGAGCAGTTCTTC.

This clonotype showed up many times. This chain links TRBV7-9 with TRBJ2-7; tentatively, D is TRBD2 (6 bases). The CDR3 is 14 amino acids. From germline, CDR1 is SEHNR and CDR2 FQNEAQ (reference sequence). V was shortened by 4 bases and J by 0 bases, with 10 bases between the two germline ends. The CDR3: CASSSTSSSYEQYF. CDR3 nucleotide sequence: TGTGCCAGCAGCTCAACTAGCAGCTCCTACGAGCAGTACTTC.

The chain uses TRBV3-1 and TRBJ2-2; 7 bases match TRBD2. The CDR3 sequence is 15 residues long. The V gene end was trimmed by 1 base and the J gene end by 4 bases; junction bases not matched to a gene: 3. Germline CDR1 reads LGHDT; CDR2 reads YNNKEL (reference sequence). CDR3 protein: CASSQGGGGTGELFF. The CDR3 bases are TGTGCCAGCAGCCAAGGAGGCGGGGGCACCGGGGAGCTGTTTTTT.

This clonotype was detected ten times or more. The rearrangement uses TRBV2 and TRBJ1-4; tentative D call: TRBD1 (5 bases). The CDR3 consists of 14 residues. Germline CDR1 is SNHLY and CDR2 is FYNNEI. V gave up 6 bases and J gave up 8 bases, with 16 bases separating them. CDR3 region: CASRITLRAEKLFF. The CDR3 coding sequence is TGTGCCAGCAGGATAACCCTCAGGGCCGAAAAACTGTTTTTT.

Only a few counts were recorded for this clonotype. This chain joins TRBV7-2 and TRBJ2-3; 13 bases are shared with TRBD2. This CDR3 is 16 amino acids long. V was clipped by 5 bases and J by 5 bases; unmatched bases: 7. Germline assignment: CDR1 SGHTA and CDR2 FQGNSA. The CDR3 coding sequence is TGTGCCAGCAGCGTCACTAGCGGGAGGGCCGGAGATACGCAGTATTTT. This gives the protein CASSVTSGRAGDTQYF.

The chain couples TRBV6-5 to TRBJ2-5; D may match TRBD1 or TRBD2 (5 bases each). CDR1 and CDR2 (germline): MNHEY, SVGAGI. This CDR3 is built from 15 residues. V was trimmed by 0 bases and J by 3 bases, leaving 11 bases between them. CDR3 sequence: CASSYSFWGKETQYF. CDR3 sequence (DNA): TGTGCCAGCAGTTACTCTTTTTGGGGGAAAGAGACCCAGTACTTC.

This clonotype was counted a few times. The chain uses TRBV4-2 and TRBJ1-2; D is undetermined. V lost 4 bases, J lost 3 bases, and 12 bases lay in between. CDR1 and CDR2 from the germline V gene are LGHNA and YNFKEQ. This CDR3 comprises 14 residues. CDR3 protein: CASSPRVYDYGYTF. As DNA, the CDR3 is TGTGCCAGCAGCCCCCGGGTTTATGACTATGGCTACACCTTC.

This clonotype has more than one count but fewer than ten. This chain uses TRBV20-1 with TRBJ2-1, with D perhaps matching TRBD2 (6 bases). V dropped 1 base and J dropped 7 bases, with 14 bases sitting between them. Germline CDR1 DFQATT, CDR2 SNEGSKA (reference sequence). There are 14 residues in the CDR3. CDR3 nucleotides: TGCAGTGCTAGAGGGGAGGTTGGGTTGAATGAGCAGTTCTTC. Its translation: CSARGEVGLNEQFF.

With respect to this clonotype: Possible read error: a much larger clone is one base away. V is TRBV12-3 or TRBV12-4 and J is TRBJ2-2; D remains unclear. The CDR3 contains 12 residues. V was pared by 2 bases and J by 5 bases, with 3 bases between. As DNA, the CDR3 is TGTGCCAGCAGTTTAATGACCGGGGAGCTGTTTTTT. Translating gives CASSLMTGELFF.

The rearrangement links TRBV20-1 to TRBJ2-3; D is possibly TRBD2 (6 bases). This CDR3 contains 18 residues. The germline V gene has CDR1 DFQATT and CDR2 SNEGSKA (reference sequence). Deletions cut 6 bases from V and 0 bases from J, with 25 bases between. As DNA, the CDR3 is TGCAGTGCGCAACCTTTTAGCGGCGAGACCATTAGCACAGATACGCAGTATTTT. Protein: CSAQPFSGETISTDTQYF.

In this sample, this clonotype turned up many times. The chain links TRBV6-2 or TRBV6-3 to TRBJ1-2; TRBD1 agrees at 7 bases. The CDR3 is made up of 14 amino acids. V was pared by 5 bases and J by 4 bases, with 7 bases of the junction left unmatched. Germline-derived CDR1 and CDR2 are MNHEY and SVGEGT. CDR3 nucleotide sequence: TGTGCCAGCAGTACCACAGGGGCCCGCTATGGCTACACCTTC. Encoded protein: CASSTTGARYGYTF.

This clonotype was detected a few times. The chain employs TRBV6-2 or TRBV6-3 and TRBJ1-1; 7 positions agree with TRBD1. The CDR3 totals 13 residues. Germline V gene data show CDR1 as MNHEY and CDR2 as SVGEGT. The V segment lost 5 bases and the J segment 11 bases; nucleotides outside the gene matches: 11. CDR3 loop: CASSTLGQTSAFF. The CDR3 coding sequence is TGTGCCAGCAGTACCCTGGGACAGACATCGGCTTTCTTT.

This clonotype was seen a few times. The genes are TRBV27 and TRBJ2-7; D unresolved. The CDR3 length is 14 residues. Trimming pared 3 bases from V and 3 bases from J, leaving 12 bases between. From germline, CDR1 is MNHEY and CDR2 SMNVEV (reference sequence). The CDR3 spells CASSFGSVNYEQYF. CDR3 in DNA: TGTGCCAGCAGTTTTGGATCTGTGAACTACGAGCAGTACTTC.

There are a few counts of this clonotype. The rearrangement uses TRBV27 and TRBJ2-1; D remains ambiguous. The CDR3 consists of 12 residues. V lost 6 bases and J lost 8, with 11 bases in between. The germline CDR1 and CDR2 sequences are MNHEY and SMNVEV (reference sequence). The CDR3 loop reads CASSFFRDEQFF. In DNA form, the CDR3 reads TGTGCCAGCAGCTTCTTTAGAGATGAGCAGTTCTTC.

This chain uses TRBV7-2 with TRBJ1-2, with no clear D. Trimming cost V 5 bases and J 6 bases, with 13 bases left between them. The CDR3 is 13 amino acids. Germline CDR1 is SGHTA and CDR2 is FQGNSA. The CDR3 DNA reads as TGTGCCAGCAGCCCTTCAACGGCCCATGGCTACACCTTC. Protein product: CASSPSTAHGYTF.

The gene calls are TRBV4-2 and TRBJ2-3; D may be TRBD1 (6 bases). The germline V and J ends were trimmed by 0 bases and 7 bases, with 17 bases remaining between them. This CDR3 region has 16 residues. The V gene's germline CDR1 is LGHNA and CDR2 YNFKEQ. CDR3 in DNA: TGTGCCAGCAGCCAAGAGTGGCGGCTACAGGGCTATACGCAGTATTTT. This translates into CASSQEWRLQGYTQYF.

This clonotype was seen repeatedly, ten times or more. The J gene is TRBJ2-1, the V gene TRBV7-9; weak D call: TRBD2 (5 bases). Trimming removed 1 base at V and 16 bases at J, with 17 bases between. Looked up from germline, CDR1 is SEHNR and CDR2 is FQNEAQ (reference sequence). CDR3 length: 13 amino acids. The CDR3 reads CASSLVRAERGFF. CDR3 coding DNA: TGTGCCAGCAGCTTAGTGCGGGCGGAGCGAGGCTTCTTC.